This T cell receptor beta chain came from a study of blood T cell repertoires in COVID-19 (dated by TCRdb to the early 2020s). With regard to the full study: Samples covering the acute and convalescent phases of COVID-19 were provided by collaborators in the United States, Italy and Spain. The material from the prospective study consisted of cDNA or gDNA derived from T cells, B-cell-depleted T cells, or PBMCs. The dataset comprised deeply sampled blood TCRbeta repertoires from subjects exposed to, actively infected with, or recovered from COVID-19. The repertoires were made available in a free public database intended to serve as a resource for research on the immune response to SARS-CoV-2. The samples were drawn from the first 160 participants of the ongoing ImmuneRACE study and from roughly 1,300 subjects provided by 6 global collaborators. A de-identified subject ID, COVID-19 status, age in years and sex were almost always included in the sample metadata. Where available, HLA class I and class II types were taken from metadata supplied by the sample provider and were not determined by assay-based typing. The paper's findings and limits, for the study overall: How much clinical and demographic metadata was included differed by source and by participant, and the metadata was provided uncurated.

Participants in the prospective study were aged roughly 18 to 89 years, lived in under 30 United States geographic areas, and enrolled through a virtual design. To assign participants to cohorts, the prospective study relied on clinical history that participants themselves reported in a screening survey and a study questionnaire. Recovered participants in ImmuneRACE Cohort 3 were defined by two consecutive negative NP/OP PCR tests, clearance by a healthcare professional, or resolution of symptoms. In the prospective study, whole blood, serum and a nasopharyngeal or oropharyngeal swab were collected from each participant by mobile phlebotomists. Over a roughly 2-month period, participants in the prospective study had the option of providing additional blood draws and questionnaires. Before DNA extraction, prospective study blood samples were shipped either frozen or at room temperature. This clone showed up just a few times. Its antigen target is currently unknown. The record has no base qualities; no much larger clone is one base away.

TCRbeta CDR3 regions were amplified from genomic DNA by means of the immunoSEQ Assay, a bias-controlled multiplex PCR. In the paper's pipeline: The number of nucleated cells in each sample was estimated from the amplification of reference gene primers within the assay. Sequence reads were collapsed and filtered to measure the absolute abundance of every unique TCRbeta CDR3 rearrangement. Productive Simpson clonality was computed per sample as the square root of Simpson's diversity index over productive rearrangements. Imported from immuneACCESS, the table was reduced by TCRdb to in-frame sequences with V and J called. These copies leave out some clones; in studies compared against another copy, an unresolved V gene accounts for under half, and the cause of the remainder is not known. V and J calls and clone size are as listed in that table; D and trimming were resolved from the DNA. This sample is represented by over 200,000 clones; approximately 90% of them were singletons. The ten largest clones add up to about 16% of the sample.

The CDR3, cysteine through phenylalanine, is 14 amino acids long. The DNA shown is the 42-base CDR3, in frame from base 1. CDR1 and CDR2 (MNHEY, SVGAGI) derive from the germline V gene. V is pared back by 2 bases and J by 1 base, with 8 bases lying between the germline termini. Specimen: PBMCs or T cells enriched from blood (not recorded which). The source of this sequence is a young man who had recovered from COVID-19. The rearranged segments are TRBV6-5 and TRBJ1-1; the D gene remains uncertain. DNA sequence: TGTGCCAGCAGTTACGGCCAGGAGAACACTGAAGCTTTCTTT. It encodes CASSYGQENTEAFF.